This T cell receptor (beta chain) stems from a study of blood T cell repertoires in COVID-19. Study-level information: T cells, B-cell-depleted T cells, or PBMCs provided the cDNA or gDNA that served as material.

The CDR3 spans 13 residues. Germline CDR1 and CDR2: SQVTM and ANQGSEA. With 6 bases clipped from V and 4 bases from J, the junction kept 4 bases outside the gene matches. TCRdb keeps only in-frame clones here, not all; method: immunoSEQ multiplex PCR. The sample shows about 45,000 clones, approximately 80% of them seen only once. V gene TRBV29-1 combines with J gene TRBJ1-1, with TRBD1 matching over 11 bases. Sequencing was performed on peripheral blood. This clonotype was sampled from a human donor in a cohort sampled during active COVID-19. The CDR3 is CSVEGTGGTEAFF. CDR3 coding DNA: TGCAGCGTGGAGGGGACAGGGGGCACTGAAGCTTTCTTT.